One sample yielded the 12 T cell receptor delta chains listed below, sequenced in a study of γδ T cells in repeated Plasmodium falciparum infection. Flow sorting of PBMC yielded separate Vgamma9/Vdelta2+ and Vdelta2-negative gammadelta T cell populations for bulk repertoire analysis. TCRdb re-called the multiplex PCR reads with CATT. The data hold tens of thousands of delta-chain clones, with 0.9% to 1% observed a single time. The sequenced sample consisted of gamma-delta T cells from blood. The receptor set was obtained from a pool of human donors (malaria-infected and uninfected, not separated).

This clone occurred a few times. One base separates it from a far larger clone, so it is likely a read error. Other DNA sequences in this specimen translate into the identical CDR3. V gene TRDV2 combines with J gene TRDJ1; the D gene is possibly TRDD3 (5 bases). In the absence of a J gene in TCRdb, the DNA was matched to germline to assign it here. From germline, CDR1 is GEAIGNYY and CDR2 EKD. The length of the CDR3 is 16 residues. With 0 bases removed from V and 4 bases from J, the gap between germline ends came to 17 bases. The CDR3 bases are TGTGCCTGTGACACCCTCACCCGGGGAACTCTCGATAAACTCATCTTT. Protein product: CACDTLTRGTLDKLIF.

This clone was picked up a small number of times. This DNA translates differently at residue 4 from the TCRdb protein, which is that of a much larger clone; a read error is likely, and the protein shown is the DNA's own translation. This rearrangement joins TRDV1 to TRDJ1, with 7 bases identical to TRDD2. No J segment appears in TCRdb, so it was assigned here by matching the sequence to germline. This CDR3 region has 19 residues. Trimming took 7 bases from V and 0 from J; bases not matched to a gene: 20. Germline V gene data show CDR1 as TSWWSYY and CDR2 as QGS. CDR3 residues: CALETSIPTVWEYTDKLIF. In DNA form, the CDR3 reads TGTGCTCTTGAGACCTCTATTCCTACAGTGTGGGAGTACACCGATAAACTCATCTTT.

Comments on this clone: The amino acid sequence in TCRdb belongs to a much larger clone and departs from this DNA's translation at residue 16, likely a sequencing read error; the sequence shown is translated from the DNA. The chain links TRDV1 to TRDJ1; 13 nucleotides line up with TRDD3. No J segment appears in TCRdb, so it was assigned here by matching the sequence to germline. Germline V CDR1 and CDR2: TSWWSYY, QGS. The CDR3 has 19 residues. CDR3: CALGVPYWGIRSYTDRLIF. The CDR3 DNA follows: TGTGCTCTTGGGGTCCCGTACTGGGGGATACGGTCGTACACCGATAGACTCATCTTT.

About this clone itself: This DNA translates differently at residue 9 from the TCRdb protein, which is that of a much larger clone; a read error is likely, and the protein shown is the DNA's own translation. This chain uses TRDV1 with TRDJ1, with 13 bases identical to TRDD3. Matching the DNA to germline supplied the J gene, which TCRdb does not give. This CDR3 is 23 amino acids long. CDR1 is TSWWSYY and CDR2 is QGS in the germline V gene. V lost 2 bases to trimming and J lost 2 bases; unmatched junction nucleotides: 23. The CDR3 sequence is CALGEIGGASSSYWGIRTDKLIF. The CDR3 nucleotides are TGTGCTCTTGGGGAAATTGGGGGAGCTTCCTCTTCATACTGGGGGATACGGACCGATAAACTCATCTTT.

This clone has more than one count but fewer than ten. This likely stems from a read error, as it lies one base from a far larger clone. Different DNA sequences within this sample yield the same CDR3. The gene calls are TRDV1 and TRDJ1; 13 positions agree with TRDD3. The V gene's germline CDR1 is TSWWSYY and CDR2 QGS. The CDR3 has 21 amino acids. CDR3 region: CALGETLSNWGIREYTDKLIF. The CDR3 DNA is TGTGCTCTTGGGGAAACTCTGTCAAACTGGGGGATACGGGAGTACACCGACAAACTCATCTTT.

This clone has more than one count but fewer than ten. The translation of this DNA and the TCRdb protein of a much larger clone differ at residue 6, probably owing to a read error; the protein shown here is translated from the DNA. This chain links TRDV2 with TRDJ1, with TRDD3 matching 7 bases. TCRdb gives no J gene; it was assigned here by matching the DNA to germline. The CDR3 is made up of 19 amino acids. Germline values: CDR1 GEAIGNYY, CDR2 EKD. With V trimmed by 3 bases and J by 0 bases, 18 bases remained unmatched. The CDR3: CACDLSDLGVPSYTDKLIF. CDR3 coding DNA: TGTGCCTGTGACCTCTCGGACCTGGGGGTCCCATCGTACACCGATAAACTCATCTTT.

A few counts support this clone. A far larger clone is only one base removed, so a read error is likely. Other DNA sequences within the sample encode an identical CDR3. J is TRDJ1 and V is TRDV1; TRDD3 matches at 10 bases. TCRdb carries no J gene annotation; the J gene was assigned here by matching the DNA with germline. Germline V lookup: CDR1 TSWWSYY, CDR2 QGS. V lost 0 bases to trimming and J lost 3 bases; unmatched junction nucleotides: 10. CDR3 size: 18 residues. CDR3 nucleotides: TGTGCTCTTGGGGAACTGCCACTCTACTGGGGGATCGCCGATAAACTCATCTTT. This translates into CALGELPLYWGIADKLIF.

A note on this clone: TCRdb's protein for this DNA is that of a much larger clone and differs from the translation at residue 7, likely a read error; the protein shown is the DNA translation. The genes are TRDV1 and TRDJ1; TRDD3 aligns across 7 bases. The V gene's germline CDR1 is TSWWSYY and CDR2 QGS. The CDR3 is 19 amino acids. V was clipped by 4 bases and J by 4 bases; unmatched bases: 21. The CDR3 coding sequence is TGTGCTCTTGGGGGAACTGAAGTAGCTGTACTGGGGCGGGGCGATAAACTCATCTTT. Its protein product is CALGGTEVAVLGRGDKLIF.

This clone was counted ten times or more. Only one base separates this from a far larger clonotype, so it likely reflects a read error. The same CDR3 is also encoded by other DNA sequences in this sample. The J gene is uncalled and the V gene is TRAV38-2/DV8; the DNA was not compared with TRDD3, the D call given in the table. CDR3 length: 22 amino acids. Germline V gives CDR1 TSESDYY, CDR2 QEAYKQQN. The CDR3 spells CASFLETHYWGIRVGGPDKLIF. In DNA, the CDR3 is TGTGCTTCCTTCCTAGAAACCCATTACTGGGGGATACGCGTAGGGGGTCCCGATAAGCTCATCTTT.

This clone was recorded at least ten times. Translating this DNA gives a protein that differs at residue 12 from the TCRdb one, which belongs to a much larger clone; a read error is likely, and the protein shown is this translation. The CDR3 DNA reads TGTGCCTGTGACACCATTGCCCGGGGGGATCTTCTCGATAAACTCATCTTT. It yields the protein CACDTIARGDLLDKLIF. The V gene is TRDV2, the J gene TRDJ1; 7 nucleotides match TRDD3. The V segment lost 0 bases and the J segment 4 bases; nucleotides outside the gene matches: 13. The CDR3 contains 17 residues. The V gene's germline CDR1 is GEAIGNYY and CDR2 EKD.

With regard to this clone: A far larger clone is just one base off, so this is likely a read error. The sample carries other DNA sequences with the same CDR3. This rearrangement joins TRDV2 to TRDJ1; D is possibly TRDD3 (5 bases). No J gene was available from TCRdb, and it was assigned here by a germline match of the DNA. Germline values: CDR1 GEAIGNYY, CDR2 EKD. The CDR3 runs 18 residues. Here the CDR3 reads CACDTPRGGPGPTDKLIF. The CDR3 DNA reads TGCGCCTGTGACACCCCGCGGGGGGGTCCCGGTCCCACCGATAAACTCATCTTT.

Of note for this clone: A far larger clone is just one base off, so this is likely a read error. This sample also contains other DNA sequences that code for the same CDR3. V usage is TRDV2 and J usage is TRDJ1; 7 nucleotides line up with TRDD3. Germline matching of the DNA provided the J gene here, since TCRdb leaves it blank. Germline trimming cut 4 bases from V and 4 bases from J; bases unmatched to any gene: 17. The CDR3 is made up of 17 amino acids. Germline V gene sequence: CDR1 GEAIGNYY, CDR2 EKD. CDR3 sequence (DNA): TGTGCCTGTGATCCGTTGGGGGACACGATTGAGAACGATAAACTCATCTTT. Its translation is CACDPLGDTIENDKLIF.